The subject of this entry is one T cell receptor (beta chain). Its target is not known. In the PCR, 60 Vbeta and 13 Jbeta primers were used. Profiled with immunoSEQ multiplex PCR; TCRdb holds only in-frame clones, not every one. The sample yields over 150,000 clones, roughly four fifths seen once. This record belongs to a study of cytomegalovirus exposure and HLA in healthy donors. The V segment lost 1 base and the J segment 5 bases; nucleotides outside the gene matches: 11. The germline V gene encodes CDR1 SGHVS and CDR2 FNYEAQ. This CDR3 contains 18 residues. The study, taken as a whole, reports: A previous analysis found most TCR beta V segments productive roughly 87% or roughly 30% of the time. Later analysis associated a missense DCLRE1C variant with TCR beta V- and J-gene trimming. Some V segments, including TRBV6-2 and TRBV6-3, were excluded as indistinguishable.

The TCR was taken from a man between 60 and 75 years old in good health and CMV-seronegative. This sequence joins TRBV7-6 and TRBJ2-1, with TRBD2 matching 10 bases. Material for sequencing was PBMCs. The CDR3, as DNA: TGTGCCAGCAGCTTAGTTCCCTATTTAGCGGGGGGAAACAATGAGCAGTTCTTC. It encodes CASSLVPYLAGGNNEQFF.